Sequencing of this T cell receptor (beta chain) was carried out in a study of blood T cell repertoires in COVID-19. Turning to the study itself: COVID-19 samples, acute and convalescent, were from the United States, Italy and Spain.

Authors' analysis steps: Reference gene primer amplification yielded estimated nucleated cell counts. Generated by immunoSEQ multiplex PCR, the TCRdb table keeps only in-frame clones and is missing some. That table supplies the V and J calls and clone size; D and trimming were determined from the DNA. This table holds 200,000 to 250,000 clones, 70% to 85% found once. Germline V lookup: CDR1 LGHDT, CDR2 YNNKEL (reference sequence). V lost 4 bases and J 5 bases, leaving 14 bases between the germline ends. The CDR3 length is 14 residues. It was during active infection that Seattle patients were enrolled and then longitudinally followed.

This sequence joins TRBV3-1 (or the pseudogene TRBV3-2) and TRBJ2-5; D might be TRBD2 (5 bases). This clonotype was sampled from a woman older than 75 with COVID-19, enrolled during active disease. What was sequenced was peripheral blood. The CDR3 coding sequence is TGTGCCAGCAGCCCCTCGTACTCGGGGGAGACCCAGTACTTC. Amino acids: CASSPSYSGETQYF.